This T cell receptor (beta chain) appears in the sequencing data of a study of shared clonotypes between healthy human individuals. Naive CD8 cells lacked CD45RO and underwent positive selection for CCR7, leaving out terminally differentiated effector memory CD45RA+ cells. The J segment lost 0 bases and the V segment lost 4 bases, leaving 3 bases of the junction unmatched. This CDR3 has 13 amino acids. The germline V gene encodes CDR1 GTSNPN and CDR2 SVGIG (reference sequence). TCRdb's copy holds only in-frame clones and misses some; the assay was immunoSEQ multiplex PCR. The sample has millions of clones, approximately 95% seen once.

The chain couples TRBV30 to TRBJ2-7; TRBD2 agrees at 7 bases. The receptor was isolated from a man between 18 and 29 years old in good health. Sequencing was done on a sample of naive CD8+ T cells sorted from blood. The CDR3 loop reads CAWTAGDSYEQYF. The CDR3 region has the DNA TGTGCCTGGACCGCGGGGGACTCCTACGAGCAGTACTTC.